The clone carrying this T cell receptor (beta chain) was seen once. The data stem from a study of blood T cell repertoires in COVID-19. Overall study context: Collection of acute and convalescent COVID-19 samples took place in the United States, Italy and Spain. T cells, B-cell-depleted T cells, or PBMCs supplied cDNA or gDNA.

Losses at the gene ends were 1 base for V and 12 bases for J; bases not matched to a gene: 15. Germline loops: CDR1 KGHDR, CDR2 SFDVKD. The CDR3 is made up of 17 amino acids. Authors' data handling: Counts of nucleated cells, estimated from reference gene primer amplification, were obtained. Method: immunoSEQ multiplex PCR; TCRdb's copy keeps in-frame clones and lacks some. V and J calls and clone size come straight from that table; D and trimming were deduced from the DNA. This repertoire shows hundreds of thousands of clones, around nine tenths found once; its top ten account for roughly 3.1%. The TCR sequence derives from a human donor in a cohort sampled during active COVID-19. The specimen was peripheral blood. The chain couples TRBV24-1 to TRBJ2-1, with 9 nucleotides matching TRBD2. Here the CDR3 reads CATSDFSAGGPNRGQFF. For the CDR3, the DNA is TGTGCCACCAGTGATTTCTCCGCGGGAGGGCCTAATCGAGGGCAGTTCTTC.